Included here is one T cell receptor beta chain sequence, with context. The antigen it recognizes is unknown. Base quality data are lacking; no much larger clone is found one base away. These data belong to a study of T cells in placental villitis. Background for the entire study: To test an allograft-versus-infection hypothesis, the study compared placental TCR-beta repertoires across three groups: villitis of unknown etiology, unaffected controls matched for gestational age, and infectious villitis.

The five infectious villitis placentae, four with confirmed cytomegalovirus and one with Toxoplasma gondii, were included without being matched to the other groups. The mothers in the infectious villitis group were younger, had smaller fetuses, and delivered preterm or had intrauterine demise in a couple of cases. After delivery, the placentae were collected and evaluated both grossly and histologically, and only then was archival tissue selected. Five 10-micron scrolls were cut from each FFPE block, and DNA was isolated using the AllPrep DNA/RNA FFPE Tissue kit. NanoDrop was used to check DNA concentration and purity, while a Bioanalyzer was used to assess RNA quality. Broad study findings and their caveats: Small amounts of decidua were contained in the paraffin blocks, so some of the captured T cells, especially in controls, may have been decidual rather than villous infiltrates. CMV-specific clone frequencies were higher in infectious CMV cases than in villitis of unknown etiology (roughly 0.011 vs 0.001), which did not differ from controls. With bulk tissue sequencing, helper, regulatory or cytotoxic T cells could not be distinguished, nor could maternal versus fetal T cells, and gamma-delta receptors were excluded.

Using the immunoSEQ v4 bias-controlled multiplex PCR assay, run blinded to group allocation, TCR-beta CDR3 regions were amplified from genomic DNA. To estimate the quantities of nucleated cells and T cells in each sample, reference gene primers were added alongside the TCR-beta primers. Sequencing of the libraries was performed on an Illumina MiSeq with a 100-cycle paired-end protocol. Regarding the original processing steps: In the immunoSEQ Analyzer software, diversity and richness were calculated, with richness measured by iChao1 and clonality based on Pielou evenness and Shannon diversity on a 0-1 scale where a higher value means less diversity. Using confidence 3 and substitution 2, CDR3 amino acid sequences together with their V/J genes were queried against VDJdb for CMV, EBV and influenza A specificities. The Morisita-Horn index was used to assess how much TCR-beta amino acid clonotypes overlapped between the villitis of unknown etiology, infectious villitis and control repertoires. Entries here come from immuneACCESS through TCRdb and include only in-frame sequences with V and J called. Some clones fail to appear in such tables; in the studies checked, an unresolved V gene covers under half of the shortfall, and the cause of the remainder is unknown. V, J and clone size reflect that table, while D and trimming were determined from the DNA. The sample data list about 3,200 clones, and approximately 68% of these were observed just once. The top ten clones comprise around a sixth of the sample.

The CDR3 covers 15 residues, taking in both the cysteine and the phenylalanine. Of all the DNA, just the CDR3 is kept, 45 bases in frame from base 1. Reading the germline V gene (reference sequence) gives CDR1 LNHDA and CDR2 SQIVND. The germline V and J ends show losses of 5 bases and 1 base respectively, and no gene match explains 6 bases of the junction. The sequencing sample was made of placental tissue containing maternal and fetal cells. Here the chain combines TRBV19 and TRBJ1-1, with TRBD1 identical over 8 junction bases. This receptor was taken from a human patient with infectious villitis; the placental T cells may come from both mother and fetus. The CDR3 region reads CASSSRTGWNTEAFF. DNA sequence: TGTGCCAGTAGTTCGCGGACAGGGTGGAACACTGAAGCTTTCTTT.